This T cell receptor (beta chain) was obtained from a study of shared clonotypes between healthy human individuals (TCRdb year 2020). Regarding the research as a whole: The cohort comprised a couple of women and a few men aged 18 to 49 years. Different laboratories and diverse techniques were used to prepare libraries and sequence TCR repertoires, to increase sequencing depth and limit assay-specific biases. Per donor, three plates each were used for CD4 naive and CD4 memory, two for CD8 naive, and one for CD8 memory. Leukapheresis yielded between about 0.8 and 8.9 billion PBMCs per donor. To estimate repertoire size and how much clonotype sharing occurs between individuals, the study deeply sequenced the blood TCR repertoires of a handful of healthy adults. What the study reported, not specific to this receptor: Estimated clonotype richness was generally larger for naive than for memory subsets. Sampling was restricted to blood, and TCR repertoires in tissues likely differ from the TCR repertoires found in blood. Pairwise subsampling indicated that sequencing depth was expected to affect the degree of clonotype sharing among donors. Sharing across several donors was observed for approximately 5% of naive CD4, 3.5% of naive CD8, 2.3% of memory CD4, and 0.4% of memory CD8 clonotypes. Incomplete sequencing was indicated by rarefaction of sorted-subset datasets, despite the large sequencing depth. Because the study included a small number of donors, the genetic and exposure-history diversity represented was limited. Compared with non-shared clonotypes, clonotypes shared by all four sorted-subset donors had higher generation probabilities.

The donors were healthy, HIV-negative adults who had no recently reported acute infections or vaccinations. Every donor was a Caucasian adult residing in Nashville, Tennessee, USA. CD4+ T cells were enriched by magnetic negative selection, after which naive cells were positively selected on CD45RA and the negative fraction was taken as the memory subset. Blood was obtained by leukapheresis, after which PBMCs were separated by Ficoll-Histopaque density gradient centrifugation and cryopreserved in liquid nitrogen vapor phase. Analytical flow cytometry was used to check the purity and quantity of every magnetically sorted T cell population. Each sorted fraction had its genomic DNA isolated and then quantified by UV absorbance on a Nanodrop 2000c. Relative to germline, V is 4 bases shorter and J is 0 bases shorter, with 11 bases between their ends. Reading from cysteine to phenylalanine, the CDR3 counts 14 amino acids. The retained sequence is limited to the CDR3, 42 bases, with the frame set at the first base. For CDR1 and CDR2, the germline V gene (reference sequence) lists SGHNT and YYREEE.

Using the deep immunoSEQ assay, multiplex PCR amplified TCR CDR3 regions from genomic DNA. Genomic DNA extracted from each cell subset was distributed evenly over all wells of several immunoSEQ 96-well plates, and each plate served as one replicate. For sorted subsets, approximately 210 ng of genomic DNA, equivalent to some 30,000 T cell genomes, went into each replicate PCR. Purified libraries were measured with a Qubit 3.0 fluorometer, size-checked on a Bioanalyzer 2100, and measured again with the KAPA Library Quantification kit. Every immunoSEQ 96-well plate was sequenced on a dedicated single-read 150-cycle Illumina NextSeq 550 flow cell. On the study's bioinformatics: Because the immunoSEQ output held only junctional sequences and lacked quality scores, the filtering could not match the filtering applied to full-length reads. To assign V/J genes and CDR3, sequences were annotated against IMGT germline references using PyIR, a Python wrapper for IgBLAST v1.9. Reads with weak V/J assignments (E-value above 1e-6), missing CDR3, stop codons, out-of-frame junctions, or ambiguous translated residues were removed. V3J clonotypes were defined as sequences sharing an identical inferred V gene, J gene, and CDR3 amino acid sequence. Percentage overlap between repertoires was calculated by dividing the number of shared unique clonotypes by the size of the smaller repertoire. Repertoire richness was assessed with RTK rarefaction, the Chao1 estimator, and Recon v2.1 estimates of unobserved clonotypes. Generation probabilities were computed with OLGA for all TCRbeta clonotypes obtained by the gDNA method from several donors. Here the immuneACCESS table is served through TCRdb, limited to in-frame sequences with V and J called. Missing clones are a known gap in these copies; in checked studies unresolved V genes cover under half, and the rest lacks a known reason. That table supplies the V and J calls and clone size; D and trimming were determined from the DNA. For this sample the table gives 600,000 to 800,000 clones, of which roughly 72% were detected only once. The ten largest clones capture approximately 2% of the sample.

With regard to this clone: It has no known antigen specificity. No base quality information exists; no much larger clone differs at one position.

Recombination joined TRBV5-4 with TRBJ2-7; the D gene cannot be resolved beyond TRBD1 or TRBD2, each matching 5 bases. Sequencing input: memory CD4+ T cells sorted from blood. The sample's cell subset or site label, in plain terms: CD45RA-negative fraction. The sequence was collected from a woman in her 30s in good health. The DNA reads TGTGCCAGCAGCGTGGGGGAGTACTCCTACGAGCAGTACTTC. Translated, it reads CASSVGEYSYEQYF.